This is a list of T cell receptor beta chains from one sample in a study of neurological immune-mediated disorders. MiXCR, applied by TCRdb to the 5' RACE reads, yields one record per CDR3 protein. This table has fewer than 60,000 distinct CDR3 sequences, approximately 10% appearing once. Sequenced: PBMCs. The receptor set was obtained from a man aged 65 to 85 with HTLV-1-associated myelopathy (HAM/TSP). Each CDR3 is given with its conserved first and last residue.

>TRBV5-1|TRBJ1-6
CASSLSGTGKLPLHF
>TRBV7-9|TRBJ2-7
CASSFLQGDQYF
>TRBV5-5|TRBJ1-2
CASSLEGNPQLYGYTF
>TRBV28|TRBJ2-1
CASAAGGSRGYNAQFF
>TRBV7-3|TRBJ2-1
CASSFYICSASTSGHKPYNEQFF
>TRBV20-1|TRBJ2-7
CSARHEQGAGPYEQYF
>TRBV29-1|TRBJ2-5
CSVLARGAETQYF
>TRBV11-2|TRBJ2-2
CASSLVRLLAGDTPGELFF
>TRBV5-1|TRBJ1-1
CASSLHTEAFF
>TRBV19|TRBJ2-2
CASSIGRTGELFF
>TRBV25-1|TRBJ2-5
CASSEPGSQETQYF
>TRBV2|TRBJ1-2
CASSGVTRYGYTF
>TRBV11-2|TRBJ2-1
CASSITGVSYNEQFF
>TRBV5-1|TRBJ1-6
CASTVGDRGMSPLHF
>TRBV4-1|TRBJ2-7
CASSQAGHRFYEQYF
>TRBV7-3|TRBJ2-7
CATRGAPYEQYF
>TRBV6-2/TRBV6-3|TRBJ2-1
CASSRTSGSSYNEQFF
>TRBV20-1|TRBJ2-3
CSARKWDRTRGADTQYF
>TRBV20-1|TRBJ1-1
CSARFGEEAFF
>TRBV5-1|TRBJ2-2
CASSPSGAWTWELFF
>TRBV7-6|TRBJ1-1
CASSIRSLNTEAFF
>TRBV20-1|TRBJ2-2
CSAREGGRPTGELFF
>TRBV7-8|TRBJ2-1
CASSSRPTSGVNNEQFF
>TRBV20-1|TRBJ1-1
CSALSDRGPHNTEAFF
>TRBV11-2|TRBJ2-5
CASSLGRAGSQETQYF
>TRBV2|TRBJ2-1
CASSSHGGGTSGNEQFF